The 8 T cell receptor beta chains below come from one sample, sequenced in a study of blood T cell repertoires in COVID-19. Sequenced by immunoSEQ multiplex PCR; TCRdb stores in-frame clones only, minus some. The sample yields 90,000 to 150,000 clones, around 80% seen once. Sequencing was carried out using peripheral blood. Receptors originate from an elderly woman with acute or convalescent COVID-19.

This clone is a singleton in its sample. The chain's CDR3 is CASSTTSGYEQYF. The CDR3 bases are TGTGCCAGCAGCACGACTAGCGGCTACGAGCAGTACTTC. This chain uses TRBV3-1 (or the pseudogene TRBV3-2) with TRBJ2-7; 9 positions agree with TRBD2. The germline CDR1 and CDR2 sequences are LGHDT and YNNKEL (reference sequence). V was pared by 5 bases and J by 3 bases, with 2 bases of the junction left unmatched. This CDR3 is built from 13 residues.

The gene calls are TRBV5-6 and TRBJ1-2; 8 bases match TRBD1. The CDR3 is made up of 15 amino acids. Germline trimming cut 0 bases from V and 4 bases from J; bases unmatched to any gene: 5. Germline V gene lookup returns CDR1 SGHDT and CDR2 YYEEEE. CDR3 in DNA: TGTGCCAGCAGCTTGGGTGACAGGGGCACCTATGGCTACACCTTC. It encodes CASSLGDRGTYGYTF.

The chain joins TRBV18 to TRBJ2-7; 12 positions match TRBD2. Germline CDR1 and CDR2: KGHSH and LQKENI. V shed 3 bases, J shed 8 bases, and the junction held 5 bases outside the gene matches. The length of the CDR3 is 14 residues. The CDR3: CASSPRTSGDKQYF. The CDR3 bases are TGTGCCAGCTCACCGAGGACTAGCGGGGACAAGCAGTACTTC.

The chain combines TRBV2 with TRBJ1-4, with 8 bases aligning to TRBD1. CDR1 is SNHLY, CDR2 FYNNEI, per germline. V lost 6 bases and J lost 7; bases outside the gene matches: 7. The CDR3 contains 14 residues. The CDR3 spells CASSAAGTGEKLFF. For the CDR3, the DNA is TGTGCCAGCAGCGCGGCTGGGACAGGTGAAAAACTGTTTTTT.

The V gene is TRBV7-3, the J gene TRBJ1-6, with D perhaps TRBD1 (5 bases). Germline V lookup: CDR1 SGHTA, CDR2 FQGTGA. The CDR3 covers 15 residues. Between the trimmed V and J ends, which lost 6 bases and 10 bases, there was a span of 19 bases. CDR3 amino acids: CASSPQGGVGSPLHF. The CDR3 region has the DNA TGTGCCAGCAGTCCCCAGGGAGGGGTTGGCTCACCCCTCCACTTT.

The V and J genes are TRBV27 and TRBJ1-5, with D unclear. This CDR3 is 15 amino acids long. Per germline, CDR1 MNHEY and CDR2 SMNVEV (reference sequence). With 6 bases removed from V and 9 bases from J, the gap between germline ends came to 21 bases. CDR3 protein: CASSPVGSGPGPQHF. CDR3 DNA: TGTGCCAGCAGCCCGGTTGGCAGCGGGCCCGGGCCCCAGCATTTT.

This clone was observed many times. The CDR3 region is CASSLNRLSYEQYF. The CDR3 DNA is TGTGCCAGCAGCTTAAACAGGCTCTCCTACGAGCAGTACTTC. This rearrangement joins TRBV7-8 to TRBJ2-7; possibly TRBD1 for D (5 bases). The ends were cut back, 2 bases at V and 0 bases at J, with 8 bases in the middle. Per the germline V gene, CDR1 is SGHVS and CDR2 is FQNEAQ. This CDR3 is 14 amino acids long.

The V gene is TRBV5-1, the J gene TRBJ1-4, with 9 bases matching TRBD1. The CDR3 is made up of 16 amino acids. The junction had 6 bases not matched to a gene; V was cut back by 0 bases and J by 6 bases. The germline gives CDR1 SGHRS, CDR2 YFSETQ. CDR3 nucleotides: TGCGCCAGCAGCTTGGGGGGAACAGGGGGCGATGAAAAACTGTTTTTT. Translated: CASSLGGTGGDEKLFF.